These 8 T cell receptor beta chains came from one sample sequenced in a study of control samples from healthy donors and cancer patients. Data came from immunoSEQ multiplex PCR; TCRdb stores just in-frame clones and leaves some out. The table records around 110,000 clones, more than 75% of them present only once. Sequencing was performed on blood. Receptors originate from a woman aged 70-85 years in good health.

This clone was observed once. The rearrangement uses TRBV10-1 and TRBJ2-5, with 10 bases fitting TRBD1. The CDR3 has 16 residues. The germline V gene has CDR1 WNHNN and CDR2 SYGVQD (reference sequence). The junction had 11 bases not matched to a gene; V was cut back by 6 bases and J by 4 bases. CDR3 amino acids: CASSPTGTGARETQYF. CDR3 nucleotides: TGCGCCAGCAGCCCAACCGGGACAGGGGCACGAGAGACCCAGTACTTC.

This clone was seen a single time. The CDR3 here is CASSIGGQGYGYTF. CDR3 in DNA: TGTGCCAGTAGTATAGGGGGACAGGGCTATGGCTACACCTTC. The V gene is TRBV19, the J gene TRBJ1-2; 9 bases fit TRBD1. Germline V gene sequence: CDR1 LNHDA, CDR2 SQIVND (reference sequence). This CDR3 spans 14 amino acids. V lost 1 base and J lost 4; bases outside the gene matches: 1.

V is TRBV2 and J is TRBJ1-4, with 10 bases matching TRBD1. The ends lost 8 bases at V and 8 bases at J; junction bases unmatched: 5. The CDR3 contains 13 residues. The germline CDR1 and CDR2 sequences are SNHLY and FYNNEI. The DNA for the CDR3 is TGTGCCAGCGAAGGGACAGGGGTGGAAAAACTGTTTTTT. As protein: CASEGTGVEKLFF.

The chain combines TRBV7-9 with TRBJ2-7, with 8 bases fitting TRBD1. This CDR3 has 15 amino acids. Germline loops: CDR1 SEHNR, CDR2 FQNEAQ (reference sequence). Trimming cost V 1 base and J 5 bases; bases outside gene matches: 7. The DNA of the CDR3 is TGTGCCAGCAGCTTAGGAGACAGGGGAGGCAACGAGCAGTACTTC. This translates into CASSLGDRGGNEQYF.

The rearrangement uses TRBV11-1 and TRBJ1-6; D is undetermined. CDR3 size: 14 residues. Germline-derived CDR1 and CDR2 are SGHAT and FQDESV (reference sequence). The ends were cut back, 4 bases at V and 14 bases at J, with 18 bases in the middle. The CDR3 coding sequence is TGTGCCAGCAGCTCGGAAACACGAGTTATGGCCCTCCACTTT. Protein product: CASSSETRVMALHF.

The rearrangement links TRBV12-3 or TRBV12-4 to TRBJ2-1; D is uncertain. The CDR3 runs 13 residues. V was trimmed by 1 base and J by 3 bases, leaving 4 bases between them. CDR3 region: CASSLGGYNEQFF. In DNA, the CDR3 is TGTGCCAGCAGTTTAGGGGGCTACAATGAGCAGTTCTTC.

The rearrangement uses TRBV7-3 and TRBJ2-7; no definite D call. CDR1 is SGHTA, CDR2 FQGTGA, per germline. With 3 bases removed from V and 3 bases from J, the gap between germline ends came to 9 bases. The CDR3 has 13 amino acids. The CDR3 is CASSLNGNYEQYF. Written as DNA, the CDR3 is TGTGCCAGCAGCTTGAACGGAAACTACGAGCAGTACTTC.

This clone was detected only once. The chain is built from TRBV10-2 and TRBJ2-5; 8 nucleotides agree with TRBD2. The CDR3 consists of 14 residues. V trimming: 6 bases; J trimming: 4 bases; junction bases outside the gene matches: 7. Germline values: CDR1 WSHSY, CDR2 SAAADI. The CDR3 DNA sequence: TGCGCCAGCAGGGAAGCGGGGGCCGGAGAGACCCAGTACTTC. Residues: CASREAGAGETQYF.